What follows describes a single T cell receptor (beta chain). This clone was seen once. Its antigen is currently not known. No much larger clone is present one base from it, and per-base qualities are unavailable. The entry originates in a study of T cell responses to AZD1222 COVID-19 vaccine (dated by TCRdb to the early 2020s). Describing the broader study: AZD1222 recipients with second doses at about 4 weeks or about 12 weeks were pooled, because spike-specific TCR depth and breadth did not differ between schedules. TCR sequencing covered 233 trial participants: 207 given two doses of AZD1222 and approximately 26 given two doses of MenACWY control vaccine. Enrollment into the trials was organized by age into subgroups of 18-55, 56-69 and 70-plus years, and those subgroups contained approximately 160, 26 and 62 TCR-sequenced participants, respectively.

On the study overall, not on this receptor specifically: CD4 TCRs associated with the vaccine covered the entire spike protein, and the dominant responses were in regions 160-218 and 743-854. The 56-69-year group was small, and its depth increase did not reach significance, likely because of low power. Because no day 14 peak-response samples were available, the repertoires could be characterized only after the peak T cell response. A significant rise in spike-specific TCR breadth and depth was observed after two AZD1222 doses relative to day 0 and relative to MenACWY recipients. Nearly half of unique spike-specific TCRs reportedly recognized epitopes outside regions mutated in the B.1.351 and B.1.1.7 variants. Only a handful of AZD1222 recipients were SARS-CoV-2 seropositive at baseline, limiting conclusions about previously exposed vaccinees. Most participants were white British and females outnumbered males, and the authors suggested that clonal diversity may have been underestimated.

The CDR3 regions of human TCRbeta chains were analyzed by immunosequencing. As for how the authors treated the data: TCRs in the repertoires were matched against a reference library of SARS-CoV-2-specific TCRs that had been generated with the MIRA antigen-specificity platform. Breadth was defined as the fraction of unique TCRs that were SARS-CoV-2-associated. Depth was defined as the fraction of total T cells that were SARS-CoV-2-associated. Using the MIRA data, each spike-specific TCR was mapped to the spike region that the TCR reacts to and placed in a CD4 or CD8 class. Log10-transformed breadth and depth values were compared by one-way ANOVA with Sidak's multiple comparisons tests. Here the immuneACCESS table is served through TCRdb, limited to in-frame sequences with V and J called. Missing clones are a known gap in these copies; in checked studies unresolved V genes cover under half, and the rest lacks a known reason. Clone size and V and J calls were adopted from that table, with D and trimming inferred from the DNA. The sample profile shows 150,000 to 200,000 clones; roughly 93% of them were found once. The ten largest clones capture 7% to 9.5% of the sample.

Measured from the cysteine to the phenylalanine, the CDR3 is 14 residues long. Here the CDR3 DNA is all that survives: 42 bases in frame from base 1. Looking up the germline V gene (reference sequence) yields CDR1 SEHNR and CDR2 FQNEAQ. The meaning of the sample's time point label: baseline before first vaccination. The vaccinee samples were drawn from two UK trials, COV001 and COV002, one of which was a single-blind randomized controlled phase 2/3 trial testing AZD1222 (ChAdOx1 nCoV-19) in healthy adults. For TCRbeta chain sequencing, PBMC samples were collected from trial participants at day 0 and at day 28 after the second dose.

The chain joins TRBV7-9 to TRBJ1-3, with no D gene named confidently. The receptor was isolated from an adult in good health. Here the sequenced sample was peripheral blood, taken on day 0 of AZD1222 vaccination. The DNA is as follows: TGTGTCTCTTCTCCAGGCTACTCTGGAAACACCATATATTTT. Translated, this is CVSSPGYSGNTIYF.